Sequencing of this T cell receptor beta chain was carried out in a study of identical twins. Study results and limitations: The abundant beta clonotypes from cord blood had fewer insertions, and memory repertoires had none of this.

Everyone who gave samples was a healthy Caucasian. This CDR3 spans 14 amino acids. Germline V gene data show CDR1 as DFQATT and CDR2 as SNEGSKA (reference sequence). V lost 4 bases and J lost 2, with 14 bases in between. TCRdb re-derived calls from the 5' RACE reads in MiXCR, one entry per CDR3 protein. The table lists 420,000 or so distinct CDR3 sequences, roughly 18% of them singletons. At least ten counts were recorded for this clonotype. No antigen is known for it. The sequenced sample was naive T cells sorted from blood. The sequence was obtained from a man aged 50 or older in good health. The chain employs TRBV20-1 and TRBJ2-5, with D perhaps assigned TRBD1 or TRBD2 (5 bases each). The CDR3 here is CSAMGTIGQETQYF. The CDR3 DNA follows: TGCAGTGCTATGGGGACCATTGGGCAAGAGACCCAGTACTTC.